The rows below give T cell receptor beta chains drawn from one sample of a study of Graves' ophthalmopathy and Graves' hyperthyroidism. One entry per CDR3 protein, called by TCRdb with MiXCR from the multiplex PCR reads. This sample has around 400,000 distinct CDR3 sequences, with around 17% found just once. Sequencing was done on a sample of peripheral blood. These TCRs come from a woman younger than 35 with Graves' ophthalmopathy. CDR3s include the opening cysteine and the closing phenylalanine or tryptophan. Each record gives: CDR3 length, J gene, clone size, D gene, V gene, CDR3 DNA, CDR3 protein. D genes are given only for firm matches. Expanded clones get a size class; other rows say once, few or many, or leave the size out.

>16|TRBJ1-5|many|-|TRBV12-3/TRBV12-4
TGTGCCAGCAGTTTTGCGGCAGGCCCCAGGGATCAGCCCCAGCATTTT
CASSFAAGPRDQPQHF
>13|TRBJ2-2|many|-|TRBV6-2/TRBV6-3
TGTGCCAGCAGTTACGACGAAACCGGGGAGCTGTTTTTT
CASSYDETGELFF
>14|TRBJ2-5|many|TRBD1|TRBV13
TGTGCCAGCAGCTCTAGGGACAGGGACGAGACCCAGTACTTC
CASSSRDRDETQYF
>13|TRBJ2-2|-|-|TRBV6-2/TRBV6-3
TGTGCCAGCAGTTACTTTCGCACCGGGGAGCTGTTTTTT
CASSYFRTGELFF
>21|TRBJ2-6|many|TRBD2|TRBV25-1
TGTGCCAGCAGTCCCACGGGACTAGCGGGAGAAAGTCCCTCTGGGGCCAACGTCCTGACTTTC
CASSPTGLAGESPSGANVLTF
>14|TRBJ1-5|many|-|TRBV10-3
TGTGCCATCAGTCGGGGTCGGGGCAATCAGCCCCAGCATTTT
CAISRGRGNQPQHF
>14|TRBJ1-1|many|-|TRBV27
TGTGCCAGCAGCACGAGGGGTTTGAACACTGAAGCTTTCTTT
CASSTRGLNTEAFF
>19|TRBJ1-1|many|-|TRBV18
TGTGCCAGCTCGCTCCTGCCTTACCCCGCCACAGAGTTGAACACTGAAGCTTTCTTT
CASSLLPYPATELNTEAFF
>15|TRBJ2-7|many|-|TRBV4-1
TGCGCCAGCAGCCGCCGTGGGGACACCTCCTACGAGCAGTACTTC
CASSRRGDTSYEQYF
>13|TRBJ2-2|many|-|TRBV9
TGTGCCAGCACGGGCCTGAACACCGGGGAGCTGTTTTTT
CASTGLNTGELFF
>13|TRBJ2-2|many|-|TRBV19
TGTGCCAGTAGTATGGTCATAACCGGGGAGCTGTTTTTT
CASSMVITGELFF
>13|TRBJ2-7|few|TRBD1|TRBV30
TGTGCCTGGAGAAGACAGGGGGCCCACGAGCAGTACTTC
CAWRRQGAHEQYF
>15|TRBJ2-5|many|-|TRBV12-3/TRBV12-4
TGTGCCAGCAGTTCTTGGAATACAGTCGGCGAGACCCAGTACTTC
CASSSWNTVGETQYF
>12|TRBJ1-1|many|-|TRBV6-2/TRBV6-3
TGTGCCAGCAGACCACCCCTTGGGGAAGCTTTCTTT
CASRPPLGEAFF
>14|TRBJ1-5|-|-|TRBV7-2
TGTGCCAGCAGCTCCCAGGCTAACAATCAGCCCCAGCATTTT
CASSSQANNQPQHF
>19|TRBJ2-2|many|TRBD2|TRBV6-2/TRBV6-3
TGTGCCAGCAGTTACTGGAGCCCTGTTGCGGGGGGTTACACCGGGGAGCTGTTTTTT
CASSYWSPVAGGYTGELFF
>18|TRBJ2-5|few|TRBD2|TRBV12-3/TRBV12-4
TGTGCCAGCAGCCCGGGACTAGCGGGAGGGCCGGGCCATGAGACCCAGTACTTC
CASSPGLAGGPGHETQYF